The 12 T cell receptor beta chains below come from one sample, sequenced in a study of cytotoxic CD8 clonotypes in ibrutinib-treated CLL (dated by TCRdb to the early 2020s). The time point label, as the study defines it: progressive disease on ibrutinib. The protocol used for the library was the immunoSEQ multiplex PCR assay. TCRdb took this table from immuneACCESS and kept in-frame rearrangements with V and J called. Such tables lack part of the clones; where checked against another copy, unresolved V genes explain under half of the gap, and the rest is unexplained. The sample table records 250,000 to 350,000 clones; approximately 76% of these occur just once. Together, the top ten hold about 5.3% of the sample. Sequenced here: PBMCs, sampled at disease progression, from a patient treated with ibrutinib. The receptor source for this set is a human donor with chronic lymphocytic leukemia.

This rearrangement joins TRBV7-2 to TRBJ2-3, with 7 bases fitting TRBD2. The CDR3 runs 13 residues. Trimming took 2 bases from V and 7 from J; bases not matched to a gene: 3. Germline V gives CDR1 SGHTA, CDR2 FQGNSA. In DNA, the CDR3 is TGTGCCAGCAGCTTACCTAGCGGCAATACGCAGTATTTT. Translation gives CASSLPSGNTQYF. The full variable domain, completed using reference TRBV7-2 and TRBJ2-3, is GAGVSQSPSNKVTEKGKDVELRCDPISGHTALYWYRQSLGQGLEFLIYFQGNSAPDKSGLPSDRFSAERTGGSVSTLTIQRTQQEDSAVYLCASSLPSGNTQYFGPGTRLTVL.

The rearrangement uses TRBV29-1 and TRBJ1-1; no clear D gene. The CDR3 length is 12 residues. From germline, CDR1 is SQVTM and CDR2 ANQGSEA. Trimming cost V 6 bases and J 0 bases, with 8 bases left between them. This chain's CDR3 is CSVFRVNTEAFF. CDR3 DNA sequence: TGCAGCGTCTTTAGGGTGAACACTGAAGCTTTCTTT.

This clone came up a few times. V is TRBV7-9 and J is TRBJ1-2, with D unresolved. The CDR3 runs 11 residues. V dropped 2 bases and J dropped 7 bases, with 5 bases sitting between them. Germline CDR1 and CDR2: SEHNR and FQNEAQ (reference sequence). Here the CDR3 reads CASSLSGGYTF. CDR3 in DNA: TGTGCCAGCAGCTTATCGGGTGGCTACACCTTC.

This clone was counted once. As DNA, the CDR3 is TGTGCCAGCAGCTTGTTACAGGGGACCGGCTATGGCTACACCTTC. This gives the protein CASSLLQGTGYGYTF. The V and J genes are TRBV7-9 and TRBJ1-2; 7 bases map to TRBD1. The germline gives CDR1 SEHNR, CDR2 FQNEAQ (reference sequence). Trimming cost V 3 bases and J 4 bases; bases outside gene matches: 8. The CDR3 sequence is 15 residues long.

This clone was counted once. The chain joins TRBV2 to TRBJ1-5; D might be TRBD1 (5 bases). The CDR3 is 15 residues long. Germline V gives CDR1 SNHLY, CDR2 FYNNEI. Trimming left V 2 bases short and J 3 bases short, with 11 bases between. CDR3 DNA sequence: TGTGCCAGCAGTGAACCCCAGGGAACCAATCAGCCCCAGCATTTT. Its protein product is CASSEPQGTNQPQHF. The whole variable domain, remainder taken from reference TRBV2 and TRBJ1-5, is EPEVTQTPSHQVTQMGQEVILRCVPISNHLYFYWYRQILGQKVEFLVSFYNNEISEKSEIFDDQFSVERPDGSNFTLKIRSTKLEDSAMYFCASSEPQGTNQPQHFGDGTRLSIL.

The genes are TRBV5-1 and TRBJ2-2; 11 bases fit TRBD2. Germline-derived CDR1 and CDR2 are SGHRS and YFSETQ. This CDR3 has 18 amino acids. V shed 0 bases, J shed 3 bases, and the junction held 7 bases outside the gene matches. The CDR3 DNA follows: TGCGCCAGCAGCTTGGCAGCTCTAGCGGGAGGATACACCGGGGAGCTGTTTTTT. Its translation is CASSLAALAGGYTGELFF. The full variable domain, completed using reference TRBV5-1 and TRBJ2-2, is KAGVTQTPRYLIKTRGQQVTLSCSPISGHRSVSWYQQTPGQGLQFLFEYFSETQRNKGNFPGRFSGRQFSNSRSEMNVSTLELGDSALYLCASSLAALAGGYTGELFFGEGSRLTVL.

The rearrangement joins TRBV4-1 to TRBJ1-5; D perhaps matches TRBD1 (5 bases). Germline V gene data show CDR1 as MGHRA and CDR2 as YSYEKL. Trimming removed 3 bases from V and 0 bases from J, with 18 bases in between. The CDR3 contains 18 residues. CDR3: CASSHITGVLGSNQPQHF. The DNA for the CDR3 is TGCGCCAGCAGCCACATTACAGGTGTTTTGGGTAGCAATCAGCCCCAGCATTTT.

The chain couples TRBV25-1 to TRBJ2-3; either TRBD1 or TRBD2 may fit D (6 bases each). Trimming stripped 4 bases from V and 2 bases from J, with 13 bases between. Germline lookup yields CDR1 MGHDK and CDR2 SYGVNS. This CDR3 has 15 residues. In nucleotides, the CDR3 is TGTGCCAGCAGTGGAGGGGGGCGACTCACAGATACGCAGTATTTT. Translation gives CASSGGGRLTDTQYF.

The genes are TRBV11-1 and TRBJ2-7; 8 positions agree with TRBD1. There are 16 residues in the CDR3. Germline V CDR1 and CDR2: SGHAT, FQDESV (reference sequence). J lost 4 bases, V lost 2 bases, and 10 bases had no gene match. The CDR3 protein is CASSLSPDRAAYEQYF. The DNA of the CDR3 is TGTGCCAGCAGCTTATCACCGGACAGGGCAGCGTACGAGCAGTACTTC.

Here the CDR3 reads CASSSPLRDRTDTQYF. CDR3 sequence (DNA): TGTGCCAGTAGTTCCCCCCTCAGGGACCGCACAGATACGCAGTATTTT. This chain connects TRBV19 to TRBJ2-3; D tentatively fits TRBD1 or TRBD2 (5 bases each). Germline-derived CDR1 and CDR2 are LNHDA and SQIVND (reference sequence). V was pared by 5 bases and J by 1 base, with 16 bases between. This CDR3 spans 16 amino acids.

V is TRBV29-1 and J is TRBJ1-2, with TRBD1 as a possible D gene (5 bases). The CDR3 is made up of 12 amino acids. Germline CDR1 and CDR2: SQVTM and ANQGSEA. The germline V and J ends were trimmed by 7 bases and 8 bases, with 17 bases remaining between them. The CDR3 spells CSGGPHNQGYTF. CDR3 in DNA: TGCAGCGGGGGACCCCATAATCAGGGCTACACCTTC.

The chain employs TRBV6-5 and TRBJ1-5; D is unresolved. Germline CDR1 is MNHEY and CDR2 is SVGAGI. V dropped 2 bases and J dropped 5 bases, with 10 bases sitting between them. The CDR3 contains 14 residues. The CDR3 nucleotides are TGTGCCAGCAGTTACAGCCCACTGTATCAGCCCCAGCATTTT. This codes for CASSYSPLYQPQHF.